Given below is one T cell receptor (beta chain) in context. As yet, its antigen is unknown. The data belong to a study of shared clonotypes between healthy human individuals. The repertoire was sequenced with immunoSEQ multiplex PCR; TCRdb's copy has only in-frame clones and lacks some. Of about 2.2 million clones in the sample, 80% to 95% were seen once. Naive CD8 cells were CD45RO-negative, positively selected for CCR7, excluding terminally differentiated effector memory CD45RA+ cells. This CDR3 comprises 15 residues. Germline V gene data show CDR1 as SGDLS and CDR2 as YYNGEE. V was trimmed by 1 base and J by 2 bases, leaving 13 bases between them. Points from the study as a whole: Shared clonotypes: 4.5% to 6% naive CD4, 3.5% to 4% naive CD8, less than 2.5% memory CD4, approximately 0.37% memory CD8.

Sequenced input: naive CD8+ T cells from PBMCs. This receptor was taken from a man younger than 35 in good health. Some clones in this sample may be carry-over from other donors' samples. V gene TRBV9 combines with J gene TRBJ2-7, with D possibly matching TRBD2 (5 bases). The DNA for the CDR3 is TGTGCCAGCAGCGTAATGCCGGGAAGCACCTACGAGCAGTACTTC. It encodes CASSVMPGSTYEQYF.